Included here is one T cell receptor (beta chain) sequence, with context. Here immunoSEQ multiplex PCR was the method, and the copy in TCRdb shows in-frame clones only, minus some. The sample records roughly 75,000 clones, around 92% being singletons. These data belong to a study of T cell changes during pregnancy in multiple sclerosis. CDR3 length: 16 residues. V lost 4 bases to trimming and J lost 2 bases; unmatched junction nucleotides: 6. From germline, CDR1 is LGHNA and CDR2 YNFKEQ. The J gene is TRBJ2-1, the V gene TRBV4-2, with 9 bases matching TRBD2. The source was peripheral blood, collected in the third trimester of pregnancy. This clonotype was obtained from a female donor in good health, enrolled as a control in a pregnancy study. The CDR3 reads CASSLALAGTYNEQFF. The CDR3 DNA reads TGTGCCAGCAGCCTGGCCCTAGCGGGGACCTACAATGAGCAGTTCTTC.